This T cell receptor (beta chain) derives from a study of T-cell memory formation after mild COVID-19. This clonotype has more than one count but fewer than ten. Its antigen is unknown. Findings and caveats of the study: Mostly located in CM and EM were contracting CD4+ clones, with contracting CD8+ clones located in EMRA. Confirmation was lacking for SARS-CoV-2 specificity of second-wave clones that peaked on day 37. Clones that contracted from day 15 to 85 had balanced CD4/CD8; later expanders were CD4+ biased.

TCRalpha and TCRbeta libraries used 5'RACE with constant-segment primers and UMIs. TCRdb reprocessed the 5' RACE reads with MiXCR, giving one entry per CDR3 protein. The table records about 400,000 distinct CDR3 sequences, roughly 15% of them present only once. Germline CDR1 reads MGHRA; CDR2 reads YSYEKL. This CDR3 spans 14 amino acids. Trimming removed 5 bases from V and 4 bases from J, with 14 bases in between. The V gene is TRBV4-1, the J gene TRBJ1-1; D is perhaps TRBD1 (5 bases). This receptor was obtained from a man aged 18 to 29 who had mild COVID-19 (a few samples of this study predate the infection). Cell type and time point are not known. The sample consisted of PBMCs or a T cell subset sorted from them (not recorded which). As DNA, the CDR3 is TGCGCCAGCAGCTACGGACAAGCCTTCACTGAAGCTTTCTTT. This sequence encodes CASSYGQAFTEAFF.